The text below deals with one T cell receptor beta chain. This sample is part of a study of shared clonotypes between healthy human individuals. The CDR3 has 15 amino acids. V lost 8 bases to trimming and J lost 4 bases, with 21 bases between them. Germline V CDR1 and CDR2: MNHEY, SVGAGI. Using immunoSEQ multiplex PCR, the repertoire was profiled, and TCRdb retains in-frame clones only, with some absent. Here the sample spans roughly 700,000 clones, around two thirds being singletons. The chain recombines TRBV6-5 with TRBJ2-7, with D possibly matching TRBD1 (5 bases). The sequenced material came from memory CD4+ T cells sorted from blood. Noted subset: CD45RA-negative fraction. The sequence was obtained from a woman aged 25 to 39 in good health. CDR3: CASGVPTGPLYEQYF. The CDR3 region has the DNA TGTGCCAGCGGCGTCCCCACAGGTCCCCTTTACGAGCAGTACTTC.